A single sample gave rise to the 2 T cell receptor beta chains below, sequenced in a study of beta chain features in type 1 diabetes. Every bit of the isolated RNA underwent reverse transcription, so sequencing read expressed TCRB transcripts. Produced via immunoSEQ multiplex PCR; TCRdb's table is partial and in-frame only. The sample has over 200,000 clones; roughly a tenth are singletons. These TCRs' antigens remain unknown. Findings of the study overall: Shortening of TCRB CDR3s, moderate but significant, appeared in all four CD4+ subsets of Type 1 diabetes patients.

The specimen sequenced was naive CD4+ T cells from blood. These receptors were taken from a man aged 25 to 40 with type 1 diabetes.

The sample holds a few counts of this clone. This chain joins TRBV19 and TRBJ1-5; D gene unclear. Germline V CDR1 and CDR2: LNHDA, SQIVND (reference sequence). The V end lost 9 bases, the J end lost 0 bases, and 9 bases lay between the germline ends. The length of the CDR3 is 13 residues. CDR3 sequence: CASSPYSNQPQHF. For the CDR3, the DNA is TGTGCCAGCTCTCCTTATAGCAATCAGCCCCAGCATTTT.

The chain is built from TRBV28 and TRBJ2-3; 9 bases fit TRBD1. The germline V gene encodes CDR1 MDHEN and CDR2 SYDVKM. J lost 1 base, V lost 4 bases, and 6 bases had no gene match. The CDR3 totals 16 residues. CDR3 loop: CASSSYRGLRTDTQYF. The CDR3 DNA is TGTGCCAGCAGTTCTTACAGGGGGCTTCGCACAGATACGCAGTATTTT.